This T cell receptor beta chain came from a study of blood T cell repertoires in COVID-19. Study-wide background: Samples taken during acute and convalescent COVID-19 were collected in the United States, Italy and Spain.

The CDR3 is 14 residues long. Trimming took 2 bases from V and 0 from J; bases not matched to a gene: 2. Looked up from germline, CDR1 is GTSNPN and CDR2 is SVGIG (reference sequence). Sequencing was performed with immunoSEQ multiplex PCR; in TCRdb, only in-frame clones are kept and a portion is missing. The sample carries fewer than 80,000 clones, approximately 87% recorded once. This chain links TRBV30 with TRBJ2-7; 9 bases fit TRBD2. Sequencing was done on a sample of peripheral blood. The sequence was collected from a human donor in a cohort sampled during active COVID-19. DNA for the CDR3: TGTGCCTGGAGTCCGGGACTAGCCTCCTACGAGCAGTACTTC. Translating gives CAWSPGLASYEQYF.